This T cell receptor beta chain was profiled in a study of T cell repertoires in cytomegalovirus infection. Study background: Epitope selection comprised recently identified HLA-C-restricted CMV epitopes and well-studied HLA-B-restricted CMV epitopes. Based on public TCR beta signatures, there were indications of CMV infection and of a matching HLA type.

The table lists this clonotype with a few counts. Its cognate antigen is unknown. MiXCR was run by TCRdb on the reads, yielding one entry per CDR3 protein. Here the sample spans more than 95,000 distinct CDR3 sequences, more than 30% being singletons. Per germline, CDR1 MGHRA and CDR2 YSYEKL. V shed 5 bases and J shed 0 bases, with 16 bases lying between them. CDR3 length: 16 residues. Study-level points and caveats: Dominating the ex vivo response were TCR beta clonotypes that were CMV-specific and HLA-C-restricted. Cumulative frequency (of public TCR beta family members) identified carriers of CMV plus the relevant HLA.

V and J are TRBV4-1 and TRBJ1-2; D perhaps matches TRBD1 (5 bases). The sequence derives from a human donor in good health (CMV status not recorded). Some clones in this sample may be carry-over from other donors' samples. The sample was CD8+ T cells from cultured PBMCs, taken from culture after CMV antigen stimulation. The CDR3: CASSGRQRAPNYGYTF. In DNA form, the CDR3 reads TGCGCCAGCAGCGGTCGACAGCGAGCTCCTAACTATGGCTACACCTTC.